What follows are 15 T cell receptor beta chains derived from one specimen sequenced in a study of CD8+ T cells in alopecia areata. As the sequencing template, cDNA was produced by extracting RNA and reverse transcribing it. Clones were sequenced by immunoSEQ multiplex PCR, and TCRdb holds only the in-frame ones, with some missing. Of fewer than 150,000 clones listed, roughly 82% are singletons. Treatment: oral pan-JAK inhibitor, 5-10 mg twice daily. The sample consisted of CD8+ T cells sorted from blood, taken at week 4, from a patient treated with tofacitinib. These receptors originate from a human donor with alopecia areata.

The genes are TRBV6-1 and TRBJ2-1, with TRBD1 matching over 7 bases. Germline V lookup: CDR1 MNHNS, CDR2 SASEGT. This CDR3 comprises 14 residues. V dropped 4 bases and J dropped 2; count of bases not matched to a gene: 2. In DNA form, the CDR3 reads TGTGCCAGCAGTGCACAGGGGACCTACAATGAGCAGTTCTTC. It translates to CASSAQGTYNEQFF.

The genes are TRBV7-9 and TRBJ1-1; the match to TRBD1 covers 8 bases. The CDR3 has 15 amino acids. From germline, CDR1 is SEHNR and CDR2 FQNEAQ (reference sequence). Losses at the gene ends were 5 bases for V and 4 bases for J; bases not matched to a gene: 9. The CDR3 DNA reads TGTGCCAGCAGCGACACGACAGGGGTTCTCACTGAAGCTTTCTTT. As protein: CASSDTTGVLTEAFF.

Written as DNA, the CDR3 is TGTGCCAGGTCTCTCTTGGAGCGGGGGGACACAGATACGCAGTATTTT. Translated, it gives CARSLLERGDTDTQYF. This rearrangement joins TRBV2 to TRBJ2-3; 9 bases are shared with TRBD2. The CDR3 is 16 amino acids. J was trimmed by 2 bases and V by 9 bases; bases with no gene match: 12. Germline V gene data show CDR1 as SNHLY and CDR2 as FYNNEI.

In its sample, this clone was seen many times. The J gene is TRBJ1-1, the V gene TRBV4-1, with D unresolved. V dropped 1 base and J dropped 2 bases, with 14 bases sitting between them. There are 16 residues in the CDR3. Germline CDR1 is MGHRA and CDR2 is YSYEKL. CDR3 amino acids: CASSQVGVSFNTEAFF. The CDR3 DNA sequence: TGCGCCAGCAGCCAAGTTGGCGTGTCGTTTAACACTGAAGCTTTCTTT.

The chain joins TRBV12-5 to TRBJ2-1, with no clear D. The CDR3 spans 13 residues. In germline, CDR1 is LGHNT, CDR2 FRNRAP. The V and J ends lost 2 bases and 6 bases respectively, with 8 bases between them. In DNA form, the CDR3 reads TGTGCTAGTGGTTTGAGTGTGGGCAATGAGCAGTTCTTC. Amino acids: CASGLSVGNEQFF.

The chain links TRBV5-4 to TRBJ2-3; D is possibly TRBD2 (5 bases). Trimming pared 6 bases from V and 6 bases from J, leaving 17 bases between. CDR1 and CDR2 (germline): SGHNT, YYREEE (reference sequence). CDR3 length: 14 residues. The CDR3 sequence is CASTLGLSADTQYF. DNA for the CDR3: TGTGCCAGCACCCTGGGCCTTAGCGCGGATACGCAGTATTTT.

The genes are TRBV7-6 and TRBJ2-2; 7 nucleotides line up with TRBD1. There are 15 residues in the CDR3. Trimming took 1 base from V and 4 from J; bases not matched to a gene: 3. Germline lookup yields CDR1 SGHVS and CDR2 FNYEAQ. The DNA for the CDR3 is TGTGCCAGCAGCTTAGGGCCAGGGGGCACCGGGGAGCTGTTTTTT. Its protein is CASSLGPGGTGELFF.

The V and J genes are TRBV6-1 and TRBJ2-3, with 7 bases that match TRBD1. From germline, CDR1 is MNHNS and CDR2 SASEGT. V was pared by 4 bases and J by 2 bases, with 9 bases of the junction left unmatched. The CDR3 runs 16 residues. CDR3 bases: TGTGCCAGCAGTGTAGAATCAGGGGGATCCACAGATACGCAGTATTTT. It encodes CASSVESGGSTDTQYF.

The chain uses TRBV27 and TRBJ2-1, with TRBD2 identical over 9 bases. V dropped 2 bases and J dropped 7; count of bases not matched to a gene: 6. Germline V gene sequence: CDR1 MNHEY, CDR2 SMNVEV (reference sequence). The CDR3 sequence is 15 residues long. The DNA of the CDR3 is TGTGCCAGCAGTTTAGTTGCGGGGGGGCTAAATGAGCAGTTCTTC. This encodes CASSLVAGGLNEQFF.

This sequence joins TRBV29-1 and TRBJ1-1; 9 bases fit TRBD1. The germline gives CDR1 SQVTM, CDR2 ANQGSEA. The CDR3 loop spans 15 amino acids. V lost 4 bases to trimming and J lost 0 bases; unmatched junction nucleotides: 6. CDR3 sequence reads: CSVVPGQGLNTEAFF. The CDR3 bases are TGCAGCGTTGTCCCGGGACAGGGATTGAACACTGAAGCTTTCTTT. Complete variable domain (other parts from reference TRBV29-1 and TRBJ1-1): SAVISQKPSRDICQRGTSLTIQCQVDSQVTMMFWYRQQPGQSLTLIATANQGSEATYESGFVIDKFPISRPNLTFSTLTVSNMSPEDSSIYLCSVVPGQGLNTEAFFGQGTRLTVV.

This chain links TRBV7-2 with TRBJ1-1, with D tentatively TRBD1 (6 bases). Germline CDR1 SGHTA, CDR2 FQGNSA. CDR3 length equals 13 residues. Trimming removed 3 bases from V and 11 bases from J, with 16 bases in between. This chain's CDR3 is CASSFIGIRGAFF. CDR3 in DNA: TGTGCCAGCAGCTTTATCGGAATAAGGGGGGCTTTCTTT.

Remarks on this clone: This CDR3 is also generated by other DNA sequences in the sample. The V and J genes are TRBV7-9 and TRBJ2-7; 12 bases map to TRBD2. CDR3 length equals 14 residues. CDR1 and CDR2 (germline): SEHNR, FQNEAQ (reference sequence). With 4 bases clipped from V and 2 bases from J, the junction kept 0 bases outside the gene matches. CDR3 bases: TGTGCCAGCAGCTCTAGCGGGGGGGCCTACGAGCAGTACTTC. Its protein product is CASSSSGGAYEQYF.

V usage is TRBV5-1 and J usage is TRBJ1-1, with 11 bases that match TRBD1. J lost 4 bases, V lost 0 bases, and 5 bases had no gene match. This CDR3 has 16 amino acids. Looked up from germline, CDR1 is SGHRS and CDR2 is YFSETQ. For the CDR3, the DNA is TGCGCCAGCAGCTTGGACGGACAGGGGGCTGGCACTGAAGCTTTCTTT. This codes for CASSLDGQGAGTEAFF.

The chain has TRBV25-1 and TRBJ2-7; TRBD1 agrees at 8 bases. The germline V gene encodes CDR1 MGHDK and CDR2 SYGVNS. This CDR3 spans 14 amino acids. The trim removed 6 bases at V and 7 bases at J, leaving 11 bases unmatched. The DNA of the CDR3 is TGTGCCAGCAGCTGGACAGGGTATTCAGGGGAGCAGTACTTC. This gives the protein CASSWTGYSGEQYF.

This clone was recorded once. The chain couples TRBV5-8 to TRBJ2-2; D remains ambiguous. V lost 1 base and J lost 5, with 9 bases in between. Germline-derived CDR1 and CDR2 are SGHTS and YDEGEE. The CDR3 is made up of 14 amino acids. DNA of the CDR3: TGTGCCAGCAGCTTGATCGGTGGGACCGGGGAGCTGTTTTTT. It encodes CASSLIGGTGELFF.